This passage covers 27 T cell receptor beta chains from one sample sequenced in a study of control samples from healthy donors and cancer patients. Generated by immunoSEQ multiplex PCR, the TCRdb table keeps only in-frame clones and is missing some. The repertoire holds about 130,000 clones, with just over 90% as singletons. The sample comprised PBMCs. These receptors were obtained from a man aged 50 to 59 with head and neck cancer.

The sample holds one count of this clone. This sequence joins TRBV30 and TRBJ1-4; D gene uncertain. Germline CDR1 and CDR2: GTSNPN and SVGIG (reference sequence). Trimming cost V 2 bases and J 3 bases, with 13 bases left between them. CDR3 size: 15 residues. In DNA, the CDR3 is TGTGCCTGGAGTAGCATTGAAGACGCTAATGAAAAACTGTTTTTT. It is translated as CAWSSIEDANEKLFF. Filled out from reference TRBV30 and TRBJ1-4, the complete variable domain reads SQTIHQWPATLVQPVGSPLSLECTVEGTSNPNLYWYRQAAGRGLQLLFYSVGIGQISSEVPQNLSASRPQDRQFILSSKKLLLSDSGFYLCAWSSIEDANEKLFFGSGTQLSVL.

V usage is TRBV30 and J usage is TRBJ1-2; D is unclear. The CDR3 totals 20 residues. The germline V gene has CDR1 GTSNPN and CDR2 SVGIG (reference sequence). V lost 0 bases and J 5 bases, leaving 31 bases between the germline ends. In nucleotides, the CDR3 is TGTGCCTGGAGTGTTGAGCGCCCCGGCCGGGCCCCATCATCTTCATATGGCTACACCTTC. As protein: CAWSVERPGRAPSSSYGYTF.

The genes are TRBV19 and TRBJ2-1; perhaps TRBD1 as D (6 bases). This CDR3 is 13 amino acids long. Trimming pared 6 bases from V and 3 bases from J, leaving 9 bases between. Germline-derived CDR1 and CDR2 are LNHDA and SQIVND (reference sequence). The CDR3 nucleotides are TGTGCCAGTAGCAGGGGAGACTACAATGAGCAGTTCTTC. This codes for CASSRGDYNEQFF.

This chain joins TRBV19 and TRBJ2-7; TRBD1 is a possible D gene (6 bases). The CDR3 has 11 residues. Germline V gene sequence: CDR1 LNHDA, CDR2 SQIVND (reference sequence). V lost 8 bases to trimming and J lost 10 bases, with 15 bases between them. CDR3 coding DNA: TGTGCCAGTGGCTACGGACAGCCCCAGTACTTC. Translation gives CASGYGQPQYF.

The count of this clone is one. It is unclear where the CDR3 begins or ends on the DNA, so no DNA is shown, and the CDR3 is as TCRdb lists it. V is TRBV27 and J is TRBJ1-6; the DNA was not compared with TRBD1, the D call given in the table. The CDR3 spans 18 amino acids, including both terminal residues. Germline V gene data show CDR1 as MNHEY and CDR2 as SMNVEV (reference sequence). CDR3: CASSILGNLGAGNSPLHF.

V usage is TRBV4-2 and J usage is TRBJ2-7, with D perhaps being TRBD1 or TRBD2 (5 bases each). Trimming took 3 bases from V and 3 from J, leaving 15 bases between them. The CDR3 totals 15 residues. In germline, CDR1 is LGHNA, CDR2 YNFKEQ. The CDR3 spells CASSQETGTSYEQYF. The CDR3 bases are TGTGCCAGCAGCCAGGAGACCGGGACCAGCTACGAGCAGTACTTC.

V usage is TRBV6-2 or TRBV6-3 and J usage is TRBJ2-1; 11 bases map to TRBD2. Trimming took 5 bases from V and 7 from J; bases not matched to a gene: 1. CDR1 and CDR2 (germline): MNHEY, SVGEGT. There are 13 residues in the CDR3. The chain's CDR3 is CASSVAGGNEQFF. CDR3 coding DNA: TGTGCCAGCAGTGTAGCGGGGGGGAATGAGCAGTTCTTC.

This clone was detected a few times. The gene calls are TRBV5-4 and TRBJ2-1; no firm D call. The V end was cut by 1 base, the J end by 0 bases, with 8 bases between. The CDR3 sequence is 15 residues long. Looked up from germline, CDR1 is SGHNT and CDR2 is YYREEE (reference sequence). CDR3 protein: CASSLSGGSYNEQFF. For the CDR3, the DNA is TGTGCCAGCAGCTTGTCGGGTGGCTCCTACAATGAGCAGTTCTTC.

There are a few counts of this clone. The chain uses TRBV14 and TRBJ2-1; D could derive from TRBD1 or TRBD2 (5 bases each). Per germline, CDR1 SGHDN and CDR2 FVKESK. The V gene lost 2 bases and the J gene lost 2 bases, with 13 bases spanning the gap. The CDR3 consists of 16 residues. The DNA of the CDR3 is TGTGCCAGCAGCCAACTAGGGGCGGGTACCTACAATGAGCAGTTCTTC. It encodes CASSQLGAGTYNEQFF. The full variable domain, completed using reference TRBV14 and TRBJ2-1, is EAGVTQFPSHSVIEKGQTVTLRCDPISGHDNLYWYRRVMGKEIKFLLHFVKESKQDESGMPNNRFLAERTGGTYSTLKVQPAELEDSGVYFCASSQLGAGTYNEQFFGPGTRLTVL.

V and J are TRBV5-5 and TRBJ1-6; D possibly corresponds to TRBD1 (5 bases). The CDR3 covers 17 residues. The germline CDR1 and CDR2 sequences are SGHKS and YYEKEE (reference sequence). V lost 4 bases to trimming and J lost 6 bases, with 20 bases between them. The chain's CDR3 is CASSLQPRGVVNSPLHF. CDR3 sequence (DNA): TGTGCCAGCAGCCTACAGCCCCGGGGGGTGGTTAATTCACCCCTCCACTTT. The entire variable domain, with the rest obtained from reference TRBV5-5 and TRBJ1-6, is as follows: DAGVTQSPTHLIKTRGQQVTLRCSPISGHKSVSWYQQVLGQGPQFIFQYYEKEERGRGNFPDRFSARQFPNYSSELNVNALLLGDSALYLCASSLQPRGVVNSPLHFGNGTRLTVT.

The V and J genes are TRBV5-4 and TRBJ1-4, with TRBD1 as a possible D gene (6 bases). Trimming cost V 3 bases and J 11 bases, with 17 bases left between them. Germline V gene lookup returns CDR1 SGHNT and CDR2 YYREEE (reference sequence). CDR3 size: 14 residues. The CDR3 region has the DNA TGTGCCAGCAGCTCGACCACTACAGGGAGGAAACTGTTTTTT. Translated, it gives CASSSTTTGRKLFF.

This chain links TRBV27 with TRBJ2-3; D not certain. V was pared by 3 bases and J by 2 bases, with 6 bases between. CDR1 and CDR2 (germline): MNHEY, SMNVEV (reference sequence). This CDR3 is 13 amino acids long. The CDR3 bases are TGTGCCAGCAGTTTCGTCAACACAGATACGCAGTATTTT. Its protein product is CASSFVNTDTQYF.

The chain uses TRBV30 and TRBJ2-1, with 8 bases aligning to TRBD1. V was pared by 8 bases and J by 1 base, with 10 bases of the junction left unmatched. Per the germline V gene, CDR1 is GTSNPN and CDR2 is SVGIG (reference sequence). The CDR3 has 15 amino acids. CDR3 sequence: CALETGQGSYNEQFF. The CDR3 DNA sequence: TGTGCCCTGGAAACTGGACAGGGATCCTACAATGAGCAGTTCTTC.

The chain joins TRBV7-8 to TRBJ2-3, with 7 bases fitting TRBD1. The V gene end was trimmed by 8 bases and the J gene end by 4 bases; junction bases not matched to a gene: 9. The V gene's germline CDR1 is SGHVS and CDR2 FQNEAQ. The CDR3 is 14 residues long. DNA of the CDR3: TGTGCCAGCGGCGACAGGGTGAACGCAGATACGCAGTATTTT. Translation gives CASGDRVNADTQYF.

The chain carries TRBV4-3 and TRBJ1-2; possible D gene TRBD1, 5 bases. The V and J ends lost 0 bases and 8 bases respectively, with 10 bases between them. Germline values: CDR1 LGHNA, CDR2 YSLEER. The CDR3 length is 13 residues. The CDR3, as DNA: TGCGCCAGCAGCCAAGAGGGGGTCTTAGGCTACACCTTC. The encoded protein is CASSQEGVLGYTF.

This chain links TRBV2 with TRBJ2-7; no definite D call. The CDR3 contains 16 residues. CDR1 is SNHLY and CDR2 is FYNNEI in the germline V gene. The V and J ends lost 6 bases and 3 bases respectively, with 21 bases between them. The CDR3 DNA sequence: TGTGCCAGCAGCCCCACCCCCGTATCTGGGGTCTACGAGCAGTACTTC. Its translation is CASSPTPVSGVYEQYF.

The gene calls are TRBV27 and TRBJ2-3; possibly TRBD1 for D (5 bases). The CDR3 loop spans 14 amino acids. With 3 bases removed from V and 2 bases from J, the gap between germline ends came to 9 bases. CDR1 is MNHEY, CDR2 SMNVEV, per germline (reference sequence). The CDR3: CASSFRQTTDTQYF. DNA of the CDR3: TGTGCCAGCAGTTTTCGACAGACCACAGATACGCAGTATTTT.

This chain links TRBV24-1 with TRBJ2-7, with D hard to call. The CDR3 consists of 13 residues. Deletions cut 4 bases from V and 4 bases from J, with 10 bases between. CDR1 is KGHDR and CDR2 is SFDVKD in the germline V gene. The CDR3 is CATSEGSGYEQYF. In nucleotides, the CDR3 is TGTGCCACCAGTGAGGGCTCTGGTTACGAGCAGTACTTC.

This chain links TRBV6-2 or TRBV6-3 with TRBJ1-1; D is uncertain. Germline CDR1 and CDR2: MNHEY and SVGEGT. Trimming shortened V by 4 bases and J by 1 base, and 7 bases separated the two germline ends. The length of the CDR3 is 13 residues. CDR3: CASSSRRNTEAFF. The CDR3 coding sequence is TGTGCCAGCAGTTCCCGACGGAACACTGAAGCTTTCTTT.

A few counts support this clone. The chain carries TRBV5-6 and TRBJ1-5, with D hard to call. The CDR3 consists of 13 residues. The germline V and J ends were trimmed by 0 bases and 8 bases, with 9 bases remaining between them. Germline V gene sequence: CDR1 SGHDT, CDR2 YYEEEE. The CDR3 is CASSLARAEPQHF. The CDR3 bases are TGTGCCAGCAGCTTGGCCCGGGCGGAGCCCCAGCATTTT.

The chain recombines TRBV3-1 (or the pseudogene TRBV3-2) with TRBJ1-3; unclear D gene. V lost 4 bases and J lost 0, with 10 bases in between. CDR3 length: 15 amino acids. In germline, CDR1 is LGHDT, CDR2 YNNKEL (reference sequence). In DNA form, the CDR3 reads TGTGCCAGCAGCCTACTTACGGACTCTGGAAACACCATATATTTT. Encoded protein: CASSLLTDSGNTIYF.

This clone was detected only once. The chain links TRBV7-3 to TRBJ1-1, with D possibly matching TRBD1 (5 bases). In germline, CDR1 is SGHTA, CDR2 FQGTGA. Trimming stripped 6 bases from V and 0 bases from J, with 17 bases between. This CDR3 has 16 amino acids. The CDR3 reads CASRRDSGVLNTEAFF. DNA of the CDR3: TGTGCCAGCAGACGGGACTCCGGGGTCCTGAACACTGAAGCTTTCTTT.

This clone was recorded a few times. The chain employs TRBV11-2 and TRBJ1-4; D is unresolved. The CDR3 is 14 residues long. Trimming shortened V by 2 bases and J by 7 bases, and 11 bases separated the two germline ends. Germline V gene sequence: CDR1 SGHAT, CDR2 FQNNGV. CDR3 amino acids: CASSLLGIGEKLFF. CDR3 in DNA: TGTGCCAGCAGCTTACTGGGAATTGGTGAAAAACTGTTTTTT.

This chain uses TRBV11-3 with TRBJ2-7; no firm D call. Germline values: CDR1 SGHNT, CDR2 YENEEA. V lost 3 bases and J lost 0, with 12 bases in between. This CDR3 is 15 amino acids long. CDR3 bases: TGTGCCAGCAGCTTTTATACAGACCTCTCCTACGAGCAGTACTTC. Amino acid sequence: CASSFYTDLSYEQYF.

This chain connects TRBV7-9 to TRBJ1-2; TRBD1 matches 11 bases. J gave up 3 bases and V 5 bases, and 11 bases lay outside the gene matches. Germline V gives CDR1 SEHNR, CDR2 FQNEAQ (reference sequence). This CDR3 is built from 17 residues. The CDR3 loop reads CASSAELGQGVDYGYTF. CDR3 coding DNA: TGTGCCAGCAGCGCCGAGCTGGGACAGGGGGTCGACTATGGCTACACCTTC.

The chain employs TRBV14 and TRBJ1-2; possibly TRBD1 for D (5 bases). Trimming took 5 bases from V and 4 from J, leaving 11 bases between them. Germline lookup yields CDR1 SGHDN and CDR2 FVKESK. The CDR3 contains 13 residues. DNA for the CDR3: TGTGCCAGCAGCTACAGGCCCCTCTATGGCTACACCTTC. It codes for CASSYRPLYGYTF.

The CDR3 reads CASSLKLAGGFTDTQYF. In DNA form, the CDR3 reads TGTGCCAGCAGCTTGAAGCTAGCGGGGGGATTCACAGATACGCAGTATTTT. This sequence joins TRBV7-2 and TRBJ2-3; TRBD2 agrees at 11 bases. The CDR3 spans 17 residues. The germline CDR1 and CDR2 sequences are SGHTA and FQGNSA. V shed 3 bases, J shed 2 bases, and the junction held 7 bases outside the gene matches.